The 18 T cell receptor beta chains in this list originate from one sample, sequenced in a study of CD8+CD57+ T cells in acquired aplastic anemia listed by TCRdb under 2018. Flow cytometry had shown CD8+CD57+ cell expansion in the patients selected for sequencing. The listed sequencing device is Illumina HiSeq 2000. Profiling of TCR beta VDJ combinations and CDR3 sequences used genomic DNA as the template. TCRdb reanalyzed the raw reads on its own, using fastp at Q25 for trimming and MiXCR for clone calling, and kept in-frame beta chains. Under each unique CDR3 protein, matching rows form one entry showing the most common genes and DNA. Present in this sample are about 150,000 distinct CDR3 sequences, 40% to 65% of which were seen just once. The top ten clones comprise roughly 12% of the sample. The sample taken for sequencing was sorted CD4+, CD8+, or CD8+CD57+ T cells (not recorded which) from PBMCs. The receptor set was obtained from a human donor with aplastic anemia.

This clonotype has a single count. CDR3 DNA sequence: TGTGCCACCAGTGATTGGGGACAAGGAGACTACAATGAGCAGTTCTTC. Amino acid sequence: CATSDWGQGDYNEQFF. The chain employs TRBV24-1 and TRBJ2-1, with D maybe TRBD1 (6 bases). From germline, CDR1 is KGHDR and CDR2 SFDVKD. The CDR3 loop spans 16 amino acids. V shed 2 bases and J shed 3 bases, with 13 bases lying between them.

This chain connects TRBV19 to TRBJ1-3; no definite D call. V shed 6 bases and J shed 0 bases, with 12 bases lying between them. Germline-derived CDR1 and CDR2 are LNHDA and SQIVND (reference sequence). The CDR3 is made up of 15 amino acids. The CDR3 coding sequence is TGTGCCAGTAGCCTCGGGAGGGACTCTGGAAACACCATATATTTT. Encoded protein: CASSLGRDSGNTIYF. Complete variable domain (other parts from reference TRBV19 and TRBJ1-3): DGGITQSPKYLFRKEGQNVTLSCEQNLNHDAMYWYRQDPGQGLRLIYYSQIVNDFQKGDIAEGYSVSREKKESFPLTVTSAQKNPTAFYLCASSLGRDSGNTIYFGEGSWLTVV.

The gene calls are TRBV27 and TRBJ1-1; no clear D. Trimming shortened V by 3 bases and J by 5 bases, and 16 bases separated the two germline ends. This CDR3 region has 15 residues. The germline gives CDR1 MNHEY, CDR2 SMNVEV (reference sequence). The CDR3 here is CASSLDGPGTTEAFF. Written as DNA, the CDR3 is TGTGCCAGCAGTTTGGATGGACCCGGCACTACTGAAGCTTTCTTT.

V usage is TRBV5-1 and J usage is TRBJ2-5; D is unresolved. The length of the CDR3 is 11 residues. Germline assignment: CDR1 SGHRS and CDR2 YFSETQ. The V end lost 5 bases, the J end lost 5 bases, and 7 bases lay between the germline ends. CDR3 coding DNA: TGCGCCAGCAGTTGGAAGGAGACCCAGTACTTC. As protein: CASSWKETQYF.

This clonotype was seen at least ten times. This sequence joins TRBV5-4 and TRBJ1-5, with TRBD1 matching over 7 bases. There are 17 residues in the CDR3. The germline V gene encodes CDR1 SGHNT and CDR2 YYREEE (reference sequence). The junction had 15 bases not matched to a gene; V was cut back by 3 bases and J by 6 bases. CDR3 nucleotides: TGTGCCAGCAGCTATTGGGATTCAGGGGGGCTAGGTCAGCCCCAGCATTTT. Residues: CASSYWDSGGLGQPQHF.

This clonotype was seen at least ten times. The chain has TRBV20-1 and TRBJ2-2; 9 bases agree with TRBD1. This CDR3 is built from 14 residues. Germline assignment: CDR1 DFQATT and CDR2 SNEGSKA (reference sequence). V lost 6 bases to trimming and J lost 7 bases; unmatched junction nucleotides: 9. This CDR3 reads CSAPTTGGHGELFF. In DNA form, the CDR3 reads TGCAGTGCACCTACCACAGGGGGCCACGGGGAGCTGTTTTTT.

Here the CDR3 reads CASSESRSGGRYEQYF. The CDR3 coding sequence is TGCGCCAGCAGTGAGTCAAGGAGCGGGGGGAGATACGAGCAGTACTTC. This chain links TRBV10-2 with TRBJ2-7; TRBD2 matches at 9 bases. J gave up 4 bases and V 0 bases, and 7 bases lay outside the gene matches. The CDR3 sequence is 16 residues long. CDR1 is WSHSY, CDR2 SAAADI, per germline.

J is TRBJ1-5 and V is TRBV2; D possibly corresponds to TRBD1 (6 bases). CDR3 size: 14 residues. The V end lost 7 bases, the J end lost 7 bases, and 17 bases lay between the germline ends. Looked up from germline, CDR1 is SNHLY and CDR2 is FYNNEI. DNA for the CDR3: TGTGCCAGCAACAAGGACAGCGAGCAACAGCCCCAGCATTTT. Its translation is CASNKDSEQQPQHF.

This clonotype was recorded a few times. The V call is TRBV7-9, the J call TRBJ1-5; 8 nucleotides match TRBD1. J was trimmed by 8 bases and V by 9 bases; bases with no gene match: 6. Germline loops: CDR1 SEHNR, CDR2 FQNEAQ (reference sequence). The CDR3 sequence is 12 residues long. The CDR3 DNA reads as TGTGCCAGTGGACAGGGCATCAAGCCCCAGCATTTT. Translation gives CASGQGIKPQHF.

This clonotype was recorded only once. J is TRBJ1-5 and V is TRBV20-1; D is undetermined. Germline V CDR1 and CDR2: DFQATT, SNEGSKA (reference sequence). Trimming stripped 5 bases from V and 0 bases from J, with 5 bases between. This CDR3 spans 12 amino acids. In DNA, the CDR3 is TGCAGTGCTGTGAATAGCAATCAGCCCCAGCATTTT. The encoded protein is CSAVNSNQPQHF.

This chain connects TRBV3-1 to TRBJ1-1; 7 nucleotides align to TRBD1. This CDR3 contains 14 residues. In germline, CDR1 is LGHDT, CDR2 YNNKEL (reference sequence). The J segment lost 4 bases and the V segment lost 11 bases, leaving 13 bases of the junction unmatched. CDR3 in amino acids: CAPAGSGGSTEAFF. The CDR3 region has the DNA TGTGCCCCAGCGGGCTCAGGGGGGAGCACTGAAGCTTTCTTT.

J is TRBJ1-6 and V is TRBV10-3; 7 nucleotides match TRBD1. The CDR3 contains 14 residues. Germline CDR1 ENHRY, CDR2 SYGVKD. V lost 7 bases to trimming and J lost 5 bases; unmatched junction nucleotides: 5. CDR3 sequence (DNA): TGTGCCATCAAAGAGGGACAGAATAATTCACCCCTCCACTTT. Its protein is CAIKEGQNNSPLHF.

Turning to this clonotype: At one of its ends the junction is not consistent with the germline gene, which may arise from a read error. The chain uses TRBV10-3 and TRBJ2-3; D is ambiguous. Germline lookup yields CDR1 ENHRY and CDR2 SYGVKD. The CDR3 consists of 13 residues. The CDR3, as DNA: TGTGCCATCAGGGAGTCGGCCACAGATACGCAGTATTTT. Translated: CAIRESATDTQYF.

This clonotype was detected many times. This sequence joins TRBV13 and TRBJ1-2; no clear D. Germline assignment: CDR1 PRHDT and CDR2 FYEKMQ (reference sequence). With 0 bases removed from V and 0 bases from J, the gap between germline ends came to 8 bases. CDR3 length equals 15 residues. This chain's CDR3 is CASSLGGSTNYGYTF. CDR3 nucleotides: TGTGCCAGCAGCTTAGGAGGGTCTACTAACTATGGCTACACCTTC.

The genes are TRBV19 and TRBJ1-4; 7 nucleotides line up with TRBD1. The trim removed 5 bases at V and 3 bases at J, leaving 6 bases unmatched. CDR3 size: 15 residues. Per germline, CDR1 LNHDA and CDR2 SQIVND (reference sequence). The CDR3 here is CASSRRTGANEKLFF. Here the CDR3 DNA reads TGTGCCAGTAGTCGTCGGACAGGCGCTAATGAAAAACTGTTTTTT.

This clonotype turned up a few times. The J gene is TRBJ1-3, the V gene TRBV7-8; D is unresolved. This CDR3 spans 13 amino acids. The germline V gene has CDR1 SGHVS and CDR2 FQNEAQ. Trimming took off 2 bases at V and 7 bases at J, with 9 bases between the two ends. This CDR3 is CASSLNPGNTIYF. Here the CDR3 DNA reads TGTGCCAGCAGCTTAAATCCCGGGAACACCATATATTTT.

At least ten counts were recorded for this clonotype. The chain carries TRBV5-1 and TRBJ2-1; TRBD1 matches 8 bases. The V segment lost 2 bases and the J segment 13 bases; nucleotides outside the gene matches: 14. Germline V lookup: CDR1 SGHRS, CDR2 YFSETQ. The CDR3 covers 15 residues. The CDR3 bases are TGCGCCAGCAGCTTTATGGGACAGGAGGGCAAAGTACAGTTCTTC. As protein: CASSFMGQEGKVQFF.

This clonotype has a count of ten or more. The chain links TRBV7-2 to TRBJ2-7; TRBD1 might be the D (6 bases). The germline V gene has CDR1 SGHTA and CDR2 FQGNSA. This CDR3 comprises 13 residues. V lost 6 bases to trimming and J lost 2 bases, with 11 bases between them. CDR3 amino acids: CASRVQGTYEQYF. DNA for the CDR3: TGTGCCAGCAGAGTACAGGGAACCTACGAGCAGTACTTC.